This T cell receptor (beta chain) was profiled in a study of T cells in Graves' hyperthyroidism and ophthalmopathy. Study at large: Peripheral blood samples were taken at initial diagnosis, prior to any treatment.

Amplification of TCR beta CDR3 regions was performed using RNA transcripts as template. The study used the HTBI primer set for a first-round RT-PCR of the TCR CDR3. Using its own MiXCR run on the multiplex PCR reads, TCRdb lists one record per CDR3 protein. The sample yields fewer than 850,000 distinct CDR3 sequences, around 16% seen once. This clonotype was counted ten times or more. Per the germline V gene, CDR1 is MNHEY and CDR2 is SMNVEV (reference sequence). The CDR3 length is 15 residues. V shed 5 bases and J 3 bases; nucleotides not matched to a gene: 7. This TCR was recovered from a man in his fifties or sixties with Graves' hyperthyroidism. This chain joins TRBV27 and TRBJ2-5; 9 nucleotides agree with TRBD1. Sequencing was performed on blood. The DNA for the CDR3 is TGTGCCAGCAGTCCGGACAGGGGAGGGGAAGAGACCCAGTACTTC. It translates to CASSPDRGGEETQYF.